A single sample gave rise to the 5 T cell receptor beta chains below, sequenced in a study of radiation and T cells in renal cell carcinoma. The method was immunoSEQ multiplex PCR; TCRdb's version includes in-frame clones alone and lacks a portion of them. The top ten hold around 6.3% of the sample, which has more than 75,000 clones, 82% seen once. Stated time point: baseline pretreatment blood. The treatment is: 15 Gy SBRT to primary tumor, nephrectomy 4 weeks later. This sample comprised blood, obtained from a patient whose treatment included radiotherapy and nephrectomy. These receptors came from a man aged 60 to 69 with renal cell carcinoma.

This chain links TRBV7-8 with TRBJ2-2, with TRBD2 identical over 11 bases. Germline V gives CDR1 SGHVS, CDR2 FQNEAQ. The CDR3 covers 15 residues. V lost 2 bases, J lost 7 bases, and 3 bases stayed unmatched. CDR3 in amino acids: CASSLLAGGGGELFF. DNA of the CDR3: TGTGCCAGCAGCTTACTAGCGGGAGGTGGCGGGGAGCTGTTTTTT.

J is TRBJ1-5 and V is TRBV4-1, with D uncertain. CDR1 is MGHRA and CDR2 is YSYEKL in the germline V gene. This CDR3 is 13 amino acids long. V was clipped by 4 bases and J by 8 bases, with 12 bases between them. CDR3 region: CASSPLLWEPQHF. CDR3 DNA: TGCGCCAGCAGCCCCCTCCTGTGGGAGCCCCAGCATTTT.

This clone was recorded only once. The chain links TRBV19 to TRBJ1-2, with TRBD1 identical over 7 bases. Trimming removed 6 bases from V and 2 bases from J; junction bases left unmatched: 9. Germline V gives CDR1 LNHDA, CDR2 SQIVND (reference sequence). The CDR3 is 15 amino acids. The DNA for the CDR3 is TGTGCCAGTAGGGACAGGAGTCGGTCAAACTATGGCTACACCTTC. Encoded protein: CASRDRSRSNYGYTF.

In its sample, this clone was seen once. In nucleotides, the CDR3 is TGTGCCAGCAGCACCCGACAGGGGGGCAGCTCCTACGAGCAGTACTTC. It yields the protein CASSTRQGGSSYEQYF. The chain carries TRBV7-8 and TRBJ2-7, with TRBD1 identical over 9 bases. Germline V gene data show CDR1 as SGHVS and CDR2 as FQNEAQ. The junction had 8 bases not matched to a gene; V was cut back by 5 bases and J by 0 bases. The length of the CDR3 is 16 residues.

The chain carries TRBV27 and TRBJ2-7; 9 bases are a match to TRBD1. Germline V gene sequence: CDR1 MNHEY, CDR2 SMNVEV (reference sequence). After removal of 5 bases from V and 2 bases from J, the junction contained 7 bases not matched to a gene. CDR3 size: 15 residues. In DNA, the CDR3 is TGTGCCAGCAGTGTCACAGGGGGCCGGCCCTACGAGCAGTACTTC. It is translated as CASSVTGGRPYEQYF.